The 17 T cell receptor beta chains listed next were all sequenced from one sample in a study of blood T cell repertoires in COVID-19. The data were produced by immunoSEQ multiplex PCR, yet TCRdb's version contains in-frame clones alone and is incomplete. The top ten clones hold roughly a tenth of a sample with fewer than 30,000 clones, 85% to 90% of them seen once. The source material was peripheral blood. All receptors derive from a man in his 60s with acute or convalescent COVID-19.

This chain joins TRBV14 and TRBJ2-5, with TRBD2 as a possible D gene (5 bases). The germline V gene has CDR1 SGHDN and CDR2 FVKESK. The CDR3 is 12 residues long. Trimming shortened V by 1 base and J by 9 bases, and 9 bases separated the two germline ends. CDR3 DNA sequence: TGTGCCAGCAGCCAAGTCCGCGGGTCCCAGTACTTC. Protein product: CASSQVRGSQYF. Full variable domain (rest looked up from reference TRBV14 and TRBJ2-5): EAGVTQFPSHSVIEKGQTVTLRCDPISGHDNLYWYRRVMGKEIKFLLHFVKESKQDESGMPNNRFLAERTGGTYSTLKVQPAELEDSGVYFCASSQVRGSQYFGPGTRLLVL.

V usage is TRBV28 and J usage is TRBJ1-6; perhaps TRBD1 as D (5 bases). V dropped 6 bases and J dropped 9 bases, with 18 bases sitting between them. This CDR3 spans 15 amino acids. CDR1 and CDR2 from the germline V gene are MDHEN and SYDVKM. The DNA of the CDR3 is TGTGCCAGCAGCCTCCCTGGGGCGCGGGGTTCACCCCTCCACTTT. This encodes CASSLPGARGSPLHF.

CDR3 DNA sequence: TGTGCCAGCAGTTACGACAGGGGGGCGAGTGAAAAACTGTTTTTT. As protein: CASSYDRGASEKLFF. This sequence joins TRBV6-5 and TRBJ1-4, with 9 bases matching TRBD1. The CDR3 runs to 15 residues. Germline trimming cut 2 bases from V and 7 bases from J; bases unmatched to any gene: 5. In germline, CDR1 is MNHEY, CDR2 SVGAGI.

This clone was recorded a few times. CDR3 amino acids: CASSLHGSYEQYF. The CDR3 DNA follows: TGTGCCAGCAGCTTACACGGCTCCTACGAGCAGTACTTC. This sequence joins TRBV7-9 and TRBJ2-7; no clear D gene. V lost 2 bases and J 0 bases, leaving 5 bases between the germline ends. CDR3 size: 13 residues. The germline V gene encodes CDR1 SEHNR and CDR2 FQNEAQ (reference sequence).

CDR3 DNA sequence: TGTGCCAGCAGCAATTCGTTATACAGGGGCGGCGAGCAGTACTTC. It specifies CASSNSLYRGGEQYF. The V and J genes are TRBV3-1 (or the pseudogene TRBV3-2) and TRBJ2-7, with TRBD1 matching over 7 bases. Looked up from germline, CDR1 is LGHDT and CDR2 is YNNKEL (reference sequence). With V trimmed by 5 bases and J by 6 bases, 13 bases remained unmatched. The CDR3 is 15 residues long.

The chain couples TRBV18 to TRBJ2-1; no firm D call. The germline CDR1 and CDR2 sequences are KGHSH and LQKENI. V was shortened by 1 base and J by 8 bases, with 9 bases between the two germline ends. The CDR3 runs to 13 residues. This CDR3 reads CASSPRASHEQFF. The CDR3 DNA follows: TGTGCCAGCTCACCACGGGCAAGCCATGAGCAGTTCTTC.

The gene calls are TRBV16 and TRBJ2-7, with 10 bases lining up with TRBD1. The length of the CDR3 is 14 residues. V was clipped by 3 bases and J by 3 bases; unmatched bases: 2. Germline assignment: CDR1 KGHSY and CDR2 FQNENV. CDR3 in DNA: TGTGCCAGCAGCCAGGGACAGGGGTTCTACGAGCAGTACTTC. It specifies CASSQGQGFYEQYF.

This chain connects TRBV28 to TRBJ2-1; 12 nucleotides align to TRBD2. V trimming: 1 base; J trimming: 4 bases; junction bases outside the gene matches: 8. In germline, CDR1 is MDHEN, CDR2 SYDVKM. The CDR3 consists of 18 residues. The CDR3 DNA reads as TGTGCCAGCAGTTTATCCTCATGGACTAGCGGGGTGTACAATGAGCAGTTCTTC. Residues: CASSLSSWTSGVYNEQFF.

The chain joins TRBV10-2 to TRBJ1-2; TRBD1 matches 7 bases. Germline values: CDR1 WSHSY, CDR2 SAAADI. CDR3 length: 13 residues. V was pared by 6 bases and J by 2 bases, with 3 bases of the junction left unmatched. The CDR3 DNA is TGCGCCAGCAGCACGGGACAGAACTATGGCTACACCTTC. Protein product: CASSTGQNYGYTF.

The CDR3, as DNA: TGTGCCAGCAACTCTCATTTAGGGACAGGGCGCGGGAGGAGTACAGATACGCAGTATTTT. Its translation: CASNSHLGTGRGRSTDTQYF. The V and J genes are TRBV27 and TRBJ2-3; D is perhaps TRBD1 (9 bases). Trimming stripped 7 bases from V and 3 bases from J, with 32 bases between. Germline V gene lookup returns CDR1 MNHEY and CDR2 SMNVEV (reference sequence). The CDR3 runs 20 residues.

The chain couples TRBV10-2 to TRBJ1-1, with 9 bases that match TRBD1. CDR1 and CDR2 (germline): WSHSY, SAAADI. The ends lost 3 bases at V and 4 bases at J; junction bases unmatched: 6. The CDR3 extends over 15 amino acids. The CDR3 region has the DNA TGCGCCAGCAGTGAATTAGGACAGGGGCTCACTGAAGCTTTCTTT. Protein: CASSELGQGLTEAFF.

This clone was recorded once. The CDR3 region is CASSFPGTGVWNTEAFF. CDR3 nucleotide sequence: TGTGCCAGCAGCTTTCCCGGGACAGGGGTGTGGAACACTGAAGCTTTCTTT. The genes are TRBV11-2 and TRBJ1-1, with 10 nucleotides matching TRBD1. Per the germline V gene, CDR1 is SGHAT and CDR2 is FQNNGV. This CDR3 comprises 17 residues. The ends lost 3 bases at V and 1 base at J; junction bases unmatched: 8.

The rearrangement joins TRBV6-2 or TRBV6-3 to TRBJ2-7; TRBD2 is a possible D gene (6 bases). The CDR3 contains 13 residues. Per germline, CDR1 MNHEY and CDR2 SVGEGT. The V end lost 5 bases, the J end lost 7 bases, and 15 bases lay between the germline ends. Written as DNA, the CDR3 is TGTGCCAGCAGTCGATCGGGAGCGAGAGAGCAGTACTTC. Amino acids: CASSRSGAREQYF.

This chain uses TRBV25-1 with TRBJ2-1; 9 nucleotides align to TRBD2. V lost 6 bases and J lost 8; bases outside the gene matches: 11. The germline V gene encodes CDR1 MGHDK and CDR2 SYGVNS. The CDR3 runs 15 residues. The CDR3, as DNA: TGTGCCAGCAGCGCCGGGACTAGCCTTTTCGATGAGCAGTTCTTC. It yields the protein CASSAGTSLFDEQFF.

This chain joins TRBV7-9 and TRBJ1-4, with D perhaps TRBD1 (6 bases). This CDR3 spans 14 amino acids. V was shortened by 5 bases and J by 6 bases, with 13 bases between the two germline ends. Germline CDR1 is SEHNR and CDR2 is FQNEAQ (reference sequence). The CDR3 DNA is TGTGCCAGCAGCCCCGGACAGTGGGATGAAAAACTGTTTTTT. This codes for CASSPGQWDEKLFF.

The chain has TRBV6-1 and TRBJ1-6; D is uncertain. Per the germline V gene, CDR1 is MNHNS and CDR2 is SASEGT. V was clipped by 4 bases and J by 0 bases, with 10 bases between them. This CDR3 is built from 16 residues. CDR3 coding DNA: TGTGCCAGCAGTGGGGAAGGGAGCTCCTATAATTCACCCCTCCACTTT. Its protein is CASSGEGSSYNSPLHF.

The V call is TRBV5-1, the J call TRBJ2-3; 12 positions match TRBD2. The V gene's germline CDR1 is SGHRS and CDR2 YFSETQ. J was trimmed by 0 bases and V by 7 bases; bases with no gene match: 6. This CDR3 comprises 16 residues. CDR3 coding DNA: TGCGCCAGCTGCCAGGGACTAGCGGGTAGCACAGATACGCAGTATTTT. This encodes CASCQGLAGSTDTQYF.